This TCR beta chain was recorded in a study of T cell responses to AZD1222 COVID-19 vaccine. Findings and limits, study-wide: At study baseline, merely a handful of AZD1222 recipients were seropositive. No repertoire was sampled before or during the peak T cell response, only after it. Targets within unmutated variant regions were reportedly found for nearly half of spike-specific TCRs. Donors in the cohort were predominantly white British and more often female, and clonal diversity was possibly underestimated.

CDR3 length: 17 residues. With V trimmed by 4 bases and J by 4 bases, 9 bases remained unmatched. Germline V lookup: CDR1 SGHVS, CDR2 FNYEAQ. With respect to this clone: Its antigen remains unidentified.

Profiled with immunoSEQ multiplex PCR; TCRdb holds only in-frame clones, not every one. The table includes fewer than 120,000 clones, approximately 90% detected once. V usage is TRBV7-6 and J usage is TRBJ2-3; 12 bases fit TRBD2. The receptor comes from an adult in good health. The specimen comprised peripheral blood, sampled on day 0 of AZD1222 vaccination. The CDR3 spells CASSSQTSGRFADTQYF. In nucleotides, the CDR3 is TGTGCCAGCAGCTCCCAAACTAGCGGGAGGTTTGCAGATACGCAGTATTTT.